This TCR beta chain was identified during a study of PD-1 blockade in classical Hodgkin lymphoma. The CDR3 runs 14 residues. Trimming stripped 1 base from V and 5 bases from J, with 11 bases between. Germline CDR1 GTSNPN, CDR2 SVGIG (reference sequence). Clones were read by immunoSEQ multiplex PCR, and TCRdb kept only the in-frame ones, dropping some. The sample has under 15,000 clones, around 80% seen once. Study-level results: Baseline diversity was lower in partial responders and progressors than complete responders.

Relapses following autologous stem cell transplantation were seen in all patients, with brentuximab vedotin exposure varying. As concerns this clone: What it recognizes is unknown.

This TCR was sampled from a human donor with classical Hodgkin lymphoma. The chain joins TRBV30 to TRBJ1-4, with a possible D match to TRBD1 (6 bases). Sequencing used peripheral blood mononuclear cells (PBMCs), obtained at baseline. The CDR3 DNA sequence: TGTGCCTGGAGTGCGGGGGCAATCAATGAAAAACTGTTTTTT. Amino acid sequence: CAWSAGAINEKLFF.